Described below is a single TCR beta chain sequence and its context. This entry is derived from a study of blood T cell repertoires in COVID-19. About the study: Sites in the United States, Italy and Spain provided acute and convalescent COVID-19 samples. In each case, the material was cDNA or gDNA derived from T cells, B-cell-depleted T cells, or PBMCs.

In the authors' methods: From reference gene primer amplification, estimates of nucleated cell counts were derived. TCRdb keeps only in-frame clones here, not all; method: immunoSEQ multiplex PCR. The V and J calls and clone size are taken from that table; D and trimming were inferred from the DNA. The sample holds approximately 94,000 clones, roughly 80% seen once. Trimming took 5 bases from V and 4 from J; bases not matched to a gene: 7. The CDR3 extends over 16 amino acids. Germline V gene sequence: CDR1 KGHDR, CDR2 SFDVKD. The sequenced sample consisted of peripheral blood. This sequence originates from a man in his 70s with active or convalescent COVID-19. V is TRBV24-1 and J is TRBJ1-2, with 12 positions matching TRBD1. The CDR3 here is CATSGPGTGGGYGYTF. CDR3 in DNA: TGTGCCACCAGTGGACCCGGGACAGGGGGCGGCTATGGCTACACCTTC.